These T cell receptor beta chains were read from a single sample in a study of PD-L1 blockade in urothelial cancer. The method was immunoSEQ multiplex PCR; TCRdb's version includes in-frame clones alone and lacks a portion of them. The table lists fewer than 40,000 clones, over 75% of them singletons. Sequenced here: PBMCs, sampled around atezolizumab (anti-PD-L1) treatment. These receptors all come from an older man with urothelial cancer. Each CDR3 is given with its conserved first and last residue. Fields, in order: J gene, V gene, clone size, D gene, CDR3 length, CDR3 protein, CDR3 DNA. The D gene is left open where the match is weak. Only part of the rows carry a size: once, few, many, or a class if the clone is expanded.

TRBJ2-1 TRBV7-8 NA TRBD1 16 CASSLARTGEGNEQFF TGTGCCAGCAGCTTAGCGCGGACAGGGGAAGGCAATGAGCAGTTCTTC
TRBJ2-3 TRBV29-1 NA NA 15 CSVEDPRGGTDTQYF TGCAGCGTTGAAGATCCCAGAGGTGGCACAGATACGCAGTATTTT
TRBJ2-1 TRBV5-8 NA TRBD1 16 CASSLVKGAGGNEQFF TGTGCCAGCAGCTTGGTAAAGGGAGCAGGGGGCAATGAGCAGTTCTTC
TRBJ2-1 TRBV30 NA TRBD2 15 CAWSVGTSGRVGQFF TGTGCCTGGAGTGTCGGGACTAGCGGGAGGGTGGGGCAGTTCTTC
TRBJ2-3 TRBV7-6 NA TRBD2 16 CASSPRLAGATDTQYF TGTGCCAGCAGCCCCCGACTAGCGGGAGCCACAGATACGCAGTATTTT
TRBJ2-1 TRBV11-2 NA NA 15 CASSPDRTELNEQFF TGTGCCAGCAGCCCCGACCGGACTGAGCTTAATGAGCAGTTCTTC
TRBJ2-7 TRBV4-1 NA TRBD1 12 CASSQDRGEQYF TGCGCCAGCAGCCAGGACAGGGGCGAGCAGTACTTC
TRBJ2-3 TRBV7-9 NA NA 16 CASSLGQGFRTDTQYF TGTGCCAGCAGCTTAGGGCAGGGTTTCCGCACAGATACGCAGTATTTT
TRBJ2-1 TRBV10-3 once NA 13 CAISGDTYNEQFF TGTGCCATCAGTGGGGACACCTACAATGAGCAGTTCTTC
TRBJ1-2 TRBV5-5 NA NA 17 CASSLGPGQASYYGYTF TGTGCCAGCAGCTTGGGGCCGGGACAAGCATCCTACTATGGCTACACCTTC
TRBJ1-5 TRBV19 NA TRBD1 15 CASRNTGARAQPQHF TGTGCCAGTAGAAACACAGGGGCTCGGGCTCAGCCCCAGCATTTT
TRBJ2-7 TRBV9 NA TRBD2 16 CASNRRGTRPRRGKYF TGTGCCAGCAACCGTAGGGGGACTAGACCGCGACGGGGCAAGTACTTC
TRBJ2-4 TRBV19 NA NA 17 CASSINRPGVAKNIQYF TGTGCCAGTAGTATTAACCGCCCAGGGGTAGCCAAAAACATTCAGTACTTC